This TCR beta chain was found in a study of CDR3 diversity in severe acne. This CDR3 is built from 12 residues. Germline lookup yields CDR1 SQVTM and CDR2 ANQGSEA. Trimming cost V 7 bases and J 2 bases, with 9 bases left between them. One entry per CDR3 protein, called by TCRdb with MiXCR from the PCR reads. The sample lists 79,000 or so distinct CDR3 sequences, about 49% seen once, with more than 9% in the top ten. J is TRBJ1-3 and V is TRBV29-1; D ambiguous. Material: blood. This TCR derives from a male donor with severe acne vulgaris. The CDR3 bases are TGCAGCGGATGGGAGGCTGGAAACACCATATATTTT. Residues: CSGWEAGNTIYF.